Listed here are 16 T cell receptor beta chains from one sample, sequenced in a study of blood T cell repertoires in COVID-19. Method: immunoSEQ multiplex PCR; TCRdb's copy keeps in-frame clones and lacks some. This table holds approximately 150,000 clones, around 80% found once. Sequenced input: peripheral blood. Receptor source: a human donor with acute or convalescent COVID-19. The donor label of this sample is uncertain.

V gene TRBV6-1 combines with J gene TRBJ1-6; D is unresolved. There are 16 residues in the CDR3. Germline V gives CDR1 MNHNS, CDR2 SASEGT. Trimming took off 1 base at V and 0 bases at J, with 7 bases between the two ends. The CDR3 DNA reads TGTGCCAGCAGTGAAGTTTGGAGCTCCTATAATTCACCCCTCCACTTT. It codes for CASSEVWSSYNSPLHF.

The chain joins TRBV7-8 to TRBJ2-1; 9 bases line up with TRBD1. J gave up 2 bases and V 6 bases, and 5 bases lay outside the gene matches. The CDR3 is made up of 15 amino acids. Per the germline V gene, CDR1 is SGHVS and CDR2 is FQNEAQ. The CDR3 DNA is TGTGCCAGCAGACCTACAGGGGGCCCCTACAATGAGCAGTTCTTC. Its translation is CASRPTGGPYNEQFF.

The rearrangement uses TRBV29-1 and TRBJ1-2; TRBD1 agrees at 7 bases. The CDR3 spans 14 residues. CDR1 and CDR2 from the germline V gene are SQVTM and ANQGSEA. V lost 7 bases and J lost 2; bases outside the gene matches: 10. The CDR3 loop reads CSAQGGDRNYGYTF. The CDR3 DNA reads TGCAGCGCCCAGGGGGGTGACAGGAACTATGGCTACACCTTC. Drawing the rest from reference TRBV29-1 and TRBJ1-2, the complete variable domain is SAVISQKPSRDICQRGTSLTIQCQVDSQVTMMFWYRQQPGQSLTLIATANQGSEATYESGFVIDKFPISRPNLTFSTLTVSNMSPEDSSIYLCSAQGGDRNYGYTFGSGTRLTVV.

The CDR3 region has the DNA TGCGCCAGCAGCGGGATGGGTTCGTCGTTTGGCGGGGGGAACACCGGGGAGCTGTTTTTT. Translated: CASSGMGSSFGGGNTGELFF. This chain connects TRBV5-1 to TRBJ2-2; TRBD2 matches 7 bases. V was clipped by 4 bases and J by 1 base; unmatched bases: 19. This CDR3 has 20 amino acids. CDR1 SGHRS and CDR2 YFSETQ come from the germline V gene.

This clone was detected once. The gene calls are TRBV4-3 and TRBJ2-1; D might be TRBD2 (5 bases). Trimming stripped 0 bases from V and 9 bases from J, with 12 bases between. Germline CDR1 LGHNA, CDR2 YSLEER. This CDR3 is 14 amino acids long. The CDR3 sequence: CASSQEGNRGEQFF. CDR3 DNA sequence: TGCGCCAGCAGCCAAGAAGGGAACCGGGGTGAGCAGTTCTTC.

This clone came up once. The CDR3 nucleotides are TGTGCCAGTAGGAAGGGAGAGTCGGGAGGGGACTATGGCTACACCTTC. Residues: CASRKGESGGDYGYTF. The gene calls are TRBV19 and TRBJ1-2, with a tentative D call TRBD1 (5 bases). Germline V gene lookup returns CDR1 LNHDA and CDR2 SQIVND (reference sequence). Trimming removed 6 bases at V and 3 bases at J, with 20 bases between. The CDR3 has 16 residues.

A word on this clone: The identical CDR3 is also encoded by other nucleotide sequences in the sample. The V and J genes are TRBV19 and TRBJ1-2; D remains ambiguous. V was pared by 4 bases and J by 2 bases, with 8 bases between. Germline CDR1 reads LNHDA; CDR2 reads SQIVND (reference sequence). The CDR3 contains 13 residues. The CDR3 DNA reads TGTGCCAGTAGTACGACGGGGAACTATGGCTACACCTTC. This translates into CASSTTGNYGYTF.

The rearrangement uses TRBV6-6 and TRBJ1-1, with 7 bases fitting TRBD1. The junction had 2 bases not matched to a gene; V was cut back by 0 bases and J by 7 bases. Per the germline V gene, CDR1 is MNHNY and CDR2 is SVGAGI (reference sequence). The CDR3 covers 13 residues. The CDR3 sequence is CASSYSQGVEAFF. CDR3 DNA: TGTGCCAGCAGTTACTCGCAGGGGGTTGAAGCTTTCTTT.

The chain couples TRBV7-9 to TRBJ2-5; D might be TRBD1 (5 bases). The germline CDR1 and CDR2 sequences are SEHNR and FQNEAQ (reference sequence). Trimming stripped 6 bases from V and 2 bases from J, with 10 bases between. The CDR3 is 13 residues long. The CDR3 DNA reads as TGTGCCAGCAGTCCACGACAGCAAGAGACCCAGTACTTC. Its protein product is CASSPRQQETQYF.

The gene calls are TRBV7-2 and TRBJ2-3, with 10 positions matching TRBD2. This CDR3 has 19 amino acids. Germline V CDR1 and CDR2: SGHTA, FQGNSA. The J segment lost 0 bases and the V segment lost 1 base, leaving 10 bases of the junction unmatched. The CDR3 sequence is CASSLVRLAGAVSTDTQYF. The DNA of the CDR3 is TGTGCCAGCAGCTTAGTCCGGCTAGCGGGGGCGGTTAGCACAGATACGCAGTATTTT.

The V call is TRBV2, the J call TRBJ2-3, with D perhaps TRBD1 (5 bases). Germline lookup yields CDR1 SNHLY and CDR2 FYNNEI. Trimming removed 2 bases at V and 7 bases at J, with 22 bases between. The CDR3 is made up of 17 amino acids. The chain's CDR3 is CASSERGPGRSSNTQYF. CDR3 sequence (DNA): TGTGCCAGCAGTGAAAGGGGCCCTGGCCGCAGCTCAAATACGCAGTATTTT.

The chain carries TRBV19 and TRBJ2-1; D gene unclear. The CDR3 loop spans 13 amino acids. Trimming stripped 3 bases from V and 9 bases from J, with 12 bases between. Germline V gene sequence: CDR1 LNHDA, CDR2 SQIVND (reference sequence). This CDR3 reads CASSIGRLAEQFF. CDR3 nucleotides: TGTGCCAGTAGTATCGGCAGGCTCGCTGAGCAGTTCTTC.

The chain carries TRBV2 and TRBJ1-2; TRBD1 might be the D (5 bases). CDR3 length: 15 residues. Trimming removed 6 bases from V and 8 bases from J, with 22 bases in between. Per germline, CDR1 SNHLY and CDR2 FYNNEI. The CDR3 region is CASSPTGGASWGYTF. In nucleotides, the CDR3 is TGTGCCAGCAGCCCCACCGGCGGGGCTTCTTGGGGCTACACCTTC.

This rearrangement joins TRBV7-3 to TRBJ2-5; D is uncertain. CDR3 length equals 13 residues. Germline V gene sequence: CDR1 SGHTA, CDR2 FQGTGA. The V end was cut by 5 bases, the J end by 0 bases, with 7 bases between. The CDR3 sequence is CASSQSYQETQYF. The CDR3 nucleotides read TGTGCCAGCAGCCAGTCGTACCAAGAGACCCAGTACTTC.

The V and J genes are TRBV30 and TRBJ1-1; 7 positions agree with TRBD1. Germline V gives CDR1 GTSNPN, CDR2 SVGIG (reference sequence). The CDR3 contains 12 residues. V shed 2 bases and J 7 bases; nucleotides not matched to a gene: 4. CDR3 sequence reads: CAWSRDSFEAFF. The CDR3 bases are TGTGCCTGGAGTCGGGACAGCTTTGAAGCTTTCTTT.

The table lists this clone with a count of one. The same CDR3 also results from other DNA sequences found in this sample. The CDR3 protein is CASRTGGANEKLFF. The CDR3 DNA follows: TGTGCCAGCAGGACAGGGGGAGCTAATGAAAAACTGTTTTTT. The chain combines TRBV2 with TRBJ1-4; 9 nucleotides line up with TRBD1. The V gene's germline CDR1 is SNHLY and CDR2 FYNNEI. The CDR3 is made up of 14 amino acids. V lost 6 bases, J lost 3 bases, and 2 bases stayed unmatched. Full variable domain (outside the CDR3, taken from reference TRBV2 and TRBJ1-4): EPEVTQTPSHQVTQMGQEVILRCVPISNHLYFYWYRQILGQKVEFLVSFYNNEISEKSEIFDDQFSVERPDGSNFTLKIRSTKLEDSAMYFCASRTGGANEKLFFGSGTQLSVL.